This paragraph covers one T cell receptor (beta chain) sequence. The target antigen is unknown. These data belong to a study of T cell responses to AZD1222 COVID-19 vaccine. There are 11 residues in the CDR3. In germline, CDR1 is DFQATT, CDR2 SNEGSKA (reference sequence). Measured with immunoSEQ multiplex PCR; TCRdb has only the in-frame clones, and not every one. The sample yields approximately 180,000 clones, just under 90% seen once. Regarding the study as a whole: Without day 14 samples, only post-peak T cell repertoires were studied. Seropositive at baseline were only a handful of AZD1222 recipients. Reportedly, nearly half the spike-specific TCRs target unmutated variant regions.

V usage is TRBV20-1 and J usage is TRBJ1-1; no firm D call. The source of this sequence is an adult who received the MenACWY meningococcal vaccine as a control. Specimen: peripheral blood, collected 28 days after the second dose of the MenACWY control vaccine. CDR3 amino acids: CRPRQNTEAFF. The CDR3 DNA reads TGCAGACCCAGACAGAACACTGAAGCTTTCTTT.